This T cell receptor (beta chain) is drawn from a study of tumor-infiltrating lymphocytes in primary liver carcinoma. To note about this clonotype: Antigen specificity is unknown. A junction boundary mismatches the germline segment, possibly from a read error.

In addition to blood RNA drawn from unsorted whole blood, germline DNA was extracted. A primer in the constant region served to generate TCR beta cDNA from 450 to 600 ng of total RNA. Generation of the TCR beta libraries relied on three nested multiplex PCR rounds using slightly modified ARM-PCR. Two initial PCR rounds of approximately 10 cycles each paired TRBV1-TRBV30 forward primers with a C-beta reverse primer. TCRdb re-analysed the multiplex PCR reads in MiXCR, keeping a single row per CDR3 protein. Of approximately 300,000 distinct CDR3 sequences listed, more than 55% are singletons. Study outcomes and limitations: Tumor-adjacent and tumor-blood pairs shared a smaller degree of overlap than tumor region pairs.

This CDR3 spans 13 amino acids. Germline V lookup: CDR1 SGHAT, CDR2 FQDESV (reference sequence). This clonotype was sampled from a man aged 40-50 years with primary liver carcinoma and hepatitis B virus infection. The J gene is TRBJ2-5, the V gene TRBV11-1; D is unresolved. Sequencing was carried out using peripheral blood. CDR3 loop: CAGSFGVQETHYF. The CDR3 coding sequence is TGTGCCGGCAGCTTCGGAGTCCAAGAGACCCACTACTTC.